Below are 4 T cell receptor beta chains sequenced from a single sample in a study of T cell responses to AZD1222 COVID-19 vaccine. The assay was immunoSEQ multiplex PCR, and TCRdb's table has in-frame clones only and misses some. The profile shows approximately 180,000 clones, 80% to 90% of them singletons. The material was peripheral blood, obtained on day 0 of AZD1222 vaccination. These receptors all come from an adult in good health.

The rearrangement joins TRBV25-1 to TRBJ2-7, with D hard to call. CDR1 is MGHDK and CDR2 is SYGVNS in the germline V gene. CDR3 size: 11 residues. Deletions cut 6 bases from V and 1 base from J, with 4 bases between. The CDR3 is CASSGSYEQYF. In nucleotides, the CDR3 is TGTGCCAGCAGCGGATCCTACGAGCAGTACTTC.

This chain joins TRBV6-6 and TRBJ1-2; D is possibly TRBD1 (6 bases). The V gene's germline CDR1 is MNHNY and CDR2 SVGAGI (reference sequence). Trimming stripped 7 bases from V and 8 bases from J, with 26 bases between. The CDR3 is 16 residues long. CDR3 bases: TGTGCCAGCACCCCCCGGGCACAGGGAGGTTCGGAGGGCTACACCTTC. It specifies CASTPRAQGGSEGYTF.

The CDR3 sequence: CAWRAATSGIYNEQFF. The CDR3 DNA sequence: TGTGCCTGGAGGGCGGCGACTAGCGGGATTTATAATGAGCAGTTCTTC. The rearrangement uses TRBV30 and TRBJ2-1, with 11 bases identical to TRBD2. J was trimmed by 7 bases and V by 3 bases; bases with no gene match: 11. CDR3 size: 16 residues. The germline CDR1 and CDR2 sequences are GTSNPN and SVGIG (reference sequence).

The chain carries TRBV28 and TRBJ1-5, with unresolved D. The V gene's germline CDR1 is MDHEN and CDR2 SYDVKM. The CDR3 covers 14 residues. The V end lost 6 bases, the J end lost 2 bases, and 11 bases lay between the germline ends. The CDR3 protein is CASRGYGGNQPQHF. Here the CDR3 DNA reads TGTGCCAGCAGGGGGTATGGTGGCAATCAGCCCCAGCATTTT.